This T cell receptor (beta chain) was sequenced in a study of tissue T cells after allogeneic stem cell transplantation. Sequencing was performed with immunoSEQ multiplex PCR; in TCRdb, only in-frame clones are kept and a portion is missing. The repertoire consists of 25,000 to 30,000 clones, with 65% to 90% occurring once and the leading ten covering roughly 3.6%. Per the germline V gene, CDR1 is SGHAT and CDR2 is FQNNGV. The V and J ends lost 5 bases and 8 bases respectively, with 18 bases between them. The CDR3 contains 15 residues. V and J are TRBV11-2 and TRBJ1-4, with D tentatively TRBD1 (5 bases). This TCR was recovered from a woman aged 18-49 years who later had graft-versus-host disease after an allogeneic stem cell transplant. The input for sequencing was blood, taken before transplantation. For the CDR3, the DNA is TGTGCCAGCAGCCCCGGGGGGTGGGATAAGGAAAAACTGTTTTTT. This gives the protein CASSPGGWDKEKLFF.